Only one count was recorded for the clone carrying this TCR beta chain. This sample was taken from a study of shared clonotypes between healthy human individuals. The CDR3 contains 14 residues. Germline V CDR1 and CDR2: MNHNY, SVGAGI (reference sequence). Losses at the gene ends were 9 bases for V and 2 bases for J; bases not matched to a gene: 1. Donors included only healthy HIV-negative adults lacking recent acute infections or vaccinations. Several immunoSEQ plates held equal portions of the genomic DNA taken from each subset. Original processing methods: Without quality scores, immunoSEQ junctional reads could not be filtered like full-length reads. Data came from immunoSEQ multiplex PCR; TCRdb stores just in-frame clones and leaves some out. The DNA was the basis for D and trimming; V, J and clone size are from that table. The repertoire holds about 1.5 million clones, with roughly 96% as singletons.

The chain carries TRBV6-6 and TRBJ2-1; 13 bases map to TRBD2. The clonotype comes from a man aged 30-40 years in good health. Sample: naive CD4+ T cells sorted from blood. Subset of the sample: CD45RA+ positively selected. CDR3 loop: CASTSGGAYNEQFF. The DNA for the CDR3 is TGTGCCAGTACTAGCGGGGGGGCCTACAATGAGCAGTTCTTC.